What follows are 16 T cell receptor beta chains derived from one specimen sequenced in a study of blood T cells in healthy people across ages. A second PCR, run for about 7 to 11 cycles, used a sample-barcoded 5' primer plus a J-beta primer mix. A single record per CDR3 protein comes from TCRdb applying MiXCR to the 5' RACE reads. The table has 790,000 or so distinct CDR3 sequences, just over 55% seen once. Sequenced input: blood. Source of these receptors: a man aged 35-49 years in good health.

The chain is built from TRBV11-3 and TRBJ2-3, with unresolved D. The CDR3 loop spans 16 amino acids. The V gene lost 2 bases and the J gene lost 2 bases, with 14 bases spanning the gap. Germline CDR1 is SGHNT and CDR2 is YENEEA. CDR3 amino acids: CASSLNTAKLTDTQYF. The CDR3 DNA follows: TGTGCCAGCAGCTTAAACACGGCGAAGCTCACAGATACGCAGTATTTT.

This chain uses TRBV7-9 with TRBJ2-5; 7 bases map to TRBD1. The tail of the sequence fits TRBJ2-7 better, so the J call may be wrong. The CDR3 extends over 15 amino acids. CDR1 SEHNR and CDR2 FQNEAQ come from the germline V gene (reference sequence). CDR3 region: CASSSFGTEIYEQYF. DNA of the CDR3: TGTGCCAGCAGCTCATTCGGGACAGAGATCTACGAGCAGTACTTC.

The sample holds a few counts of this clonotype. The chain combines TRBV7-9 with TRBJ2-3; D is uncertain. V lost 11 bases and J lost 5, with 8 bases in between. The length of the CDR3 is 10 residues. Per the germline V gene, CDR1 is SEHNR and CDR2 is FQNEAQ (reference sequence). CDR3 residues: CAGDVDTQYF. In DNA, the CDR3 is TGTGCCGGAGACGTAGATACGCAGTATTTT.

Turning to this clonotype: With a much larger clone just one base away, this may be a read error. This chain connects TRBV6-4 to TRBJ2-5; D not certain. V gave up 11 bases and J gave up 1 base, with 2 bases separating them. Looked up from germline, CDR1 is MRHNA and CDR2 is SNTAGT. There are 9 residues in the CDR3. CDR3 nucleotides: TGTGCCGGCCAAGAGACCCAGTACTTC. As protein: CAGQETQYF.

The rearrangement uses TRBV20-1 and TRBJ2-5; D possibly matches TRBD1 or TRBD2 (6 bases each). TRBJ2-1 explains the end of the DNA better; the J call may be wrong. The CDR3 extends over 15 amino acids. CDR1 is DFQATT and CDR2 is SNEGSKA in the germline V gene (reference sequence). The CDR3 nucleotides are TGCAGTGGGGGGGAGCTGGACAGCTTACAAGAGACCCAGTTCTTC. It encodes CSGGELDSLQETQFF.

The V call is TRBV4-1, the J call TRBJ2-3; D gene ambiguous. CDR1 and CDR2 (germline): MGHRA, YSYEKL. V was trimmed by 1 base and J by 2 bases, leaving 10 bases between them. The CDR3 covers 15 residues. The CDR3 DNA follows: TGCGCCAGCAGCCAAGGTGCACTACTCACAGATACGCAGTATTTT. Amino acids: CASSQGALLTDTQYF.

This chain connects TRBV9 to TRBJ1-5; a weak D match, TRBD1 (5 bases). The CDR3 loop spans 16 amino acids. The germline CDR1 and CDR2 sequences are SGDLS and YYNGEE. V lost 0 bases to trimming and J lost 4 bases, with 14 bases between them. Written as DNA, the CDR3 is TGTGCCAGCAGCGTAGGCGCAGGGCCAGCTAATCAGCCCCAGCATTTT. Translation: CASSVGAGPANQPQHF. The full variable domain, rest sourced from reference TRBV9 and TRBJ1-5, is DSGVTQTPKHLITATGQRVTLRCSPRSGDLSVYWYQQSLDQGLQFLIQYYNGEERAKGNILERFSAQQFPDLHSELNLSSLELGDSALYFCASSVGAGPANQPQHFGDGTRLSIL.

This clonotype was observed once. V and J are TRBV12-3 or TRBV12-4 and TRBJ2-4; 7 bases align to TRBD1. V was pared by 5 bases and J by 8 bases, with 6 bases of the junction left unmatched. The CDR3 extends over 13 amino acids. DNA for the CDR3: TGTGCCAGCAGTGTAGGACAGGTGGACATTCAGTACTTC. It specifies CASSVGQVDIQYF.

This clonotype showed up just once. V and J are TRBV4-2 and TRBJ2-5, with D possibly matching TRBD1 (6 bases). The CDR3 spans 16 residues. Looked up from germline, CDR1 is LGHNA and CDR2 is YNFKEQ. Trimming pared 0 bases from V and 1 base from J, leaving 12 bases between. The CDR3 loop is CASSQDTGQPQETQYF. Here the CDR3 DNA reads TGTGCCAGCAGCCAAGATACTGGACAGCCCCAAGAGACCCAGTACTTC.

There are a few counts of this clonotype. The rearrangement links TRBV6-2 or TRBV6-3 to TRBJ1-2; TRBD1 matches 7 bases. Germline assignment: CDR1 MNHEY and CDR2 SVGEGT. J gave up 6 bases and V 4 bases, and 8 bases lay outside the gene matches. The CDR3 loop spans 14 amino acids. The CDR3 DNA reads TGTGCCAGCAGTTTGAACAGGGGAGTACATGGCTACACCTTC. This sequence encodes CASSLNRGVHGYTF.

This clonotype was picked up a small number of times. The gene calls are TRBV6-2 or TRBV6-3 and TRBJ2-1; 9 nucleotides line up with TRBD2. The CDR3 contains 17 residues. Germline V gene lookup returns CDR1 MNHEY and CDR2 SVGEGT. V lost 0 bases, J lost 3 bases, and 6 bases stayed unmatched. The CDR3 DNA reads TGTGCCAGCAGTTACTCCCCGACTAGCGGAATCTACAATGAGCAGTTCTTC. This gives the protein CASSYSPTSGIYNEQFF.

The CDR3 nucleotides are TGCAGCGTTGAGGATAAGACGGTTAATGAGCAGTACTTC. It codes for CSVEDKTVNEQYF. The rearrangement uses TRBV29-1 and TRBJ2-7; D remains ambiguous. The CDR3 runs 13 residues. CDR1 and CDR2 from the germline V gene are SQVTM and ANQGSEA. V was trimmed by 3 bases and J by 7 bases, leaving 16 bases between them.

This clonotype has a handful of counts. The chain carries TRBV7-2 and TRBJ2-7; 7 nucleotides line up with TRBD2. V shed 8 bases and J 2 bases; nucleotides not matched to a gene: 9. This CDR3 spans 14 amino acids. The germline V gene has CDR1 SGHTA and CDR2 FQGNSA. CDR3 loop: CASAGASATYEQYF. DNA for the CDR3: TGTGCCAGCGCGGGAGCTAGCGCCACCTACGAGCAGTACTTC. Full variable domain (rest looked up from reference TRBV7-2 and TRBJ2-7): GAGVSQSPSNKVTEKGKDVELRCDPISGHTALYWYRQSLGQGLEFLIYFQGNSAPDKSGLPSDRFSAERTGGSVSTLTIQRTQQEDSAVYLCASAGASATYEQYFGPGTRLTVT.

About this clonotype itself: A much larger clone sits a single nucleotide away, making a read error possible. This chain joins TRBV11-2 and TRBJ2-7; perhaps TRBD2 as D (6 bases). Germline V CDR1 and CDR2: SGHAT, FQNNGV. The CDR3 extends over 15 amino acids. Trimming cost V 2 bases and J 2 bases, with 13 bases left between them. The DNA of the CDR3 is TGTGCCAGCAGCTTACTAGCGAGAGGGCCCTACGAGCAGTACTTC. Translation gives CASSLLARGPYEQYF.

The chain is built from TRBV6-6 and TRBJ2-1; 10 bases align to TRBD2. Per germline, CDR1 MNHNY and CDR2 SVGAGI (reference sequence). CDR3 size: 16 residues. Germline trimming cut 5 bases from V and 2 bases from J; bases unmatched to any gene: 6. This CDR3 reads CASSVSGGWPYNEQFF. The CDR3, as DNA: TGTGCCAGCAGTGTTAGCGGGGGGTGGCCCTACAATGAGCAGTTCTTC.

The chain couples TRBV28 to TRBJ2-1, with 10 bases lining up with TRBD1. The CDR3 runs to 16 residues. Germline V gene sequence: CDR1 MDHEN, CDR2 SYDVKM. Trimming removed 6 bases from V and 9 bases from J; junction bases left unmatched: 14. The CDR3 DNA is TGTGCCAGCAGGCCACATCCGGGACAGGGGTCAAGTGAGCAGTTCTTC. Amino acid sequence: CASRPHPGQGSSEQFF. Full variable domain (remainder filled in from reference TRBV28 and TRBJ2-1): DVKVTQSSRYLVKRTGEKVFLECVQDMDHENMFWYRQDPGLGLRLIYFSYDVKMKEKGDIPEGYSVSREKKERFSLILESASTNQTSMYLCASRPHPGQGSSEQFFGPGTRLTVL.